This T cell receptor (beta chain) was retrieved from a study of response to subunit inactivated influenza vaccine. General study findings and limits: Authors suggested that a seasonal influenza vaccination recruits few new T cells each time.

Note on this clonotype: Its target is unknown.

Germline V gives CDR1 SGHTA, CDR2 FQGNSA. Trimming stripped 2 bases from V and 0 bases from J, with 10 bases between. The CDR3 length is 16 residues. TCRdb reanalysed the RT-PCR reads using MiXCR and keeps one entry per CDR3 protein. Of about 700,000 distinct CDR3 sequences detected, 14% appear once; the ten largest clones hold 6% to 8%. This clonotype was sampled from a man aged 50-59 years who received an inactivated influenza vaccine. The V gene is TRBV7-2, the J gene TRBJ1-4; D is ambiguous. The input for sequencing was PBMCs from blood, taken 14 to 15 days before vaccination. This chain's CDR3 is CASSLKRESTNEKLFF. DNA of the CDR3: TGTGCCAGCAGCTTAAAAAGGGAATCAACTAATGAAAAACTGTTTTTT.